The 29 T cell receptor beta chains in this list originate from one sample, sequenced in a study of blood T cell repertoires in COVID-19. Assay used: immunoSEQ multiplex PCR; TCRdb lists only in-frame clones, some missing. The sample has about 180,000 clones, 80% to 90% seen once. The sequenced sample consisted of peripheral blood. These receptors all come from a woman at least 80 years old with COVID-19, enrolled during active disease.

This clone was counted ten times or more. The chain employs TRBV7-9 and TRBJ1-3, with a possible D match to TRBD1 (6 bases). Germline V gives CDR1 SEHNR, CDR2 FQNEAQ (reference sequence). V lost 6 bases and J 1 base, leaving 16 bases between the germline ends. The CDR3 consists of 16 residues. The CDR3 protein is CASSRVGGRSGNTIYF. DNA of the CDR3: TGTGCCAGCAGTCGAGTCGGGGGGCGTTCTGGAAACACCATATATTTT.

The V call is TRBV19, the J call TRBJ2-1; TRBD2 agrees at 13 bases. This CDR3 is built from 16 residues. Germline V gene lookup returns CDR1 LNHDA and CDR2 SQIVND (reference sequence). Trimming at V came to 5 bases and at J to 5 bases, leaving 6 bases not matched to a gene. The CDR3 coding sequence is TGTGCCAGTAGTTCCAGAGGGACTAGCGGGAACAATGAGCAGTTCTTC. Residues: CASSSRGTSGNNEQFF.

The chain links TRBV7-8 to TRBJ2-1; 8 nucleotides align to TRBD2. Germline CDR1 is SGHVS and CDR2 is FQNEAQ. The CDR3 loop spans 15 amino acids. The V gene end was trimmed by 6 bases and the J gene end by 4 bases; junction bases not matched to a gene: 8. CDR3 protein: CASSSGTSKYNEQFF. The CDR3 bases are TGTGCCAGCAGTTCCGGGACTAGTAAATACAATGAGCAGTTCTTC. Supplemented by reference TRBV7-8 and TRBJ2-1, the full variable domain reads GAGVSQSPRYKVAKRGQDVALRCDPISGHVSLFWYQQALGQGPEFLTYFQNEAQLDKSGLPSDRFFAERPEGSVSTLKIQRTQQEDSAVYLCASSSGTSKYNEQFFGPGTRLTVL.

The rearrangement joins TRBV7-9 to TRBJ1-4; 8 bases map to TRBD1. CDR3 size: 15 residues. The germline V gene has CDR1 SEHNR and CDR2 FQNEAQ (reference sequence). Trimming cost V 1 base and J 2 bases; bases outside gene matches: 0. The CDR3 here is CASSLGTGTNEKLFF. CDR3 DNA: TGTGCCAGCAGCTTAGGGACAGGGACTAATGAAAAACTGTTTTTT. The full variable domain, completed using reference TRBV7-9 and TRBJ1-4, is DTGVSQNPRHKITKRGQNVTFRCDPISEHNRLYWYRQTLGQGPEFLTYFQNEAQLEKSRLLSDRFSAERPKGSFSTLEIQRTEQGDSAMYLCASSLGTGTNEKLFFGSGTQLSVL.

This clone was recorded a few times. The rearrangement joins TRBV19 to TRBJ2-7, with 9 bases fitting TRBD1. The CDR3 is made up of 13 amino acids. Germline CDR1 reads LNHDA; CDR2 reads SQIVND (reference sequence). V was pared by 7 bases and J by 5 bases, with 6 bases of the junction left unmatched. DNA of the CDR3: TGTGCCAGTACTCCGACAGGGGGGAACGAGCAGTACTTC. It yields the protein CASTPTGGNEQYF.

The V call is TRBV7-2, the J call TRBJ2-3; the match to TRBD2 covers 8 bases. The V and J ends lost 1 base and 0 bases, in that order; junction bases with no gene match: 6. CDR3 size: 17 residues. CDR1 SGHTA and CDR2 FQGNSA come from the germline V gene. CDR3 protein: CASSLGSGGPSTDTQYF. CDR3 in DNA: TGTGCCAGCAGCTTAGGATCGGGGGGGCCTAGCACAGATACGCAGTATTTT. Full variable domain (missing parts from reference TRBV7-2 and TRBJ2-3): GAGVSQSPSNKVTEKGKDVELRCDPISGHTALYWYRQSLGQGLEFLIYFQGNSAPDKSGLPSDRFSAERTGGSVSTLTIQRTQQEDSAVYLCASSLGSGGPSTDTQYFGPGTRLTVL.

This clone was counted only a few times. The V and J genes are TRBV5-4 and TRBJ2-5; 9 positions agree with TRBD1. Germline V CDR1 and CDR2: SGHNT, YYREEE (reference sequence). With 3 bases clipped from V and 5 bases from J, the junction kept 5 bases outside the gene matches. There are 14 residues in the CDR3. CDR3 sequence (DNA): TGTGCCAGCAGCTCATTCACAGGGGGCGAGACCCAGTACTTC. Residues: CASSSFTGGETQYF.

J is TRBJ2-3 and V is TRBV9, with 11 bases aligning to TRBD2. Germline V gene lookup returns CDR1 SGDLS and CDR2 YYNGEE. This CDR3 has 16 residues. Trimming at V came to 4 bases and at J to 2 bases, leaving 6 bases not matched to a gene. The CDR3 region is CASSPKTSGDTDTQYF. CDR3 bases: TGTGCCAGCAGCCCTAAGACTAGCGGGGACACAGATACGCAGTATTTT.

The J gene is TRBJ2-1, the V gene TRBV6-6, with TRBD1 identical over 7 bases. In germline, CDR1 is MNHNY, CDR2 SVGAGI (reference sequence). V lost 5 bases and J lost 0; bases outside the gene matches: 4. This CDR3 region has 15 residues. DNA for the CDR3: TGTGCCAGCAGTCTCGGGACAGACTCCTACAATGAGCAGTTCTTC. Amino acids: CASSLGTDSYNEQFF.

This clone came up once. The chain employs TRBV3-1 (or the pseudogene TRBV3-2) and TRBJ2-3, with D possibly TRBD2 on 7 matching bases. The ends were cut back, 4 bases at V and 1 base at J, with 15 bases in the middle. CDR1 and CDR2 (germline): LGHDT, YNNKEL (reference sequence). The length of the CDR3 is 16 residues. As DNA, the CDR3 is TGTGCCAGCAGCCTAAGTGCCGGGGGGCGCACAGATACGCAGTATTTT. Translation gives CASSLSAGGRTDTQYF.

This rearrangement joins TRBV5-1 to TRBJ2-1; perhaps TRBD1 as D (5 bases). Trimming took 4 bases from V and 4 from J, leaving 9 bases between them. Germline V lookup: CDR1 SGHRS, CDR2 YFSETQ. CDR3 length equals 13 residues. The CDR3 loop reads CASSPTGYNEQFF. For the CDR3, the DNA is TGCGCCAGCAGCCCTACAGGTTACAATGAGCAGTTCTTC.

The chain carries TRBV28 and TRBJ1-1; D uncertain. Germline V gene data show CDR1 as MDHEN and CDR2 as SYDVKM. The length of the CDR3 is 15 residues. V was pared by 8 bases and J by 2 bases, with 18 bases between. The CDR3 is CASRPRGGGNTEAFF. The CDR3 DNA sequence: TGTGCCAGCCGACCCAGAGGAGGAGGCAACACTGAAGCTTTCTTT. The entire variable domain, with the rest obtained from reference TRBV28 and TRBJ1-1, is as follows: DVKVTQSSRYLVKRTGEKVFLECVQDMDHENMFWYRQDPGLGLRLIYFSYDVKMKEKGDIPEGYSVSREKKERFSLILESASTNQTSMYLCASRPRGGGNTEAFFGQGTRLTVV.

The chain is built from TRBV28 and TRBJ2-1; D not certain. The CDR3 extends over 11 amino acids. Trimming took 2 bases from V and 8 from J, leaving 4 bases between them. Germline CDR1 MDHEN, CDR2 SYDVKM. The CDR3 here is CASSLRDEQFF. In DNA form, the CDR3 reads TGTGCCAGCAGTTTAAGAGATGAGCAGTTCTTC.

This clone was counted between two and nine times. The genes are TRBV5-1 and TRBJ2-6; D uncertain. CDR3 length: 14 amino acids. The germline V gene has CDR1 SGHRS and CDR2 YFSETQ. V lost 5 bases and J 4 bases, leaving 10 bases between the germline ends. The CDR3: CASRTVTGANVLTF. CDR3 nucleotide sequence: TGCGCCAGCAGAACGGTCACCGGGGCCAACGTCCTGACTTTC.

The V and J genes are TRBV7-2 and TRBJ2-3; weak D call: TRBD1 (6 bases). Germline CDR1 and CDR2: SGHTA and FQGNSA. The CDR3 is made up of 13 amino acids. Trimming took off 5 bases at V and 6 bases at J, with 12 bases between the two ends. The CDR3 DNA reads TGTGCCAGCAGCCCCGACAGGAAGGATACGCAGTATTTT. This codes for CASSPDRKDTQYF.

J is TRBJ1-1 and V is TRBV29-1, with D maybe TRBD1 (5 bases). Between the trimmed V and J ends, which lost 4 bases and 1 base, there was a span of 7 bases. Germline V CDR1 and CDR2: SQVTM, ANQGSEA. The CDR3 extends over 12 amino acids. The CDR3 DNA reads as TGCAGCGTTGGAACAGGGAACACTGAAGCTTTCTTT. It specifies CSVGTGNTEAFF.

The rearrangement joins TRBV7-8 to TRBJ2-3; TRBD2 agrees at 9 bases. Per germline, CDR1 SGHVS and CDR2 FQNEAQ. The CDR3 is made up of 17 amino acids. V lost 2 bases to trimming and J lost 3 bases; unmatched junction nucleotides: 9. CDR3 in DNA: TGTGCCAGCAGCTTAAGTCTGTCGAGCGGGGGGACAGATACGCAGTATTTT. Translated, it gives CASSLSLSSGGTDTQYF.

V and J are TRBV7-8 and TRBJ2-3, with D possibly TRBD1 on 5 matching bases. V lost 1 base, J lost 4 bases, and 9 bases lay in between. This CDR3 spans 14 amino acids. From germline, CDR1 is SGHVS and CDR2 FQNEAQ. CDR3 coding DNA: TGTGCCAGCAGCTTAGGGCAGGGCCCAGATACGCAGTATTTT. Translated, it gives CASSLGQGPDTQYF.

The chain carries TRBV7-9 and TRBJ1-5, with 7 nucleotides matching TRBD1. Unmatched junction bases numbered 5, after V lost 3 bases and J lost 6 bases. Germline CDR1 and CDR2: SEHNR and FQNEAQ (reference sequence). CDR3 size: 14 residues. CDR3 protein: CASSFTGESQPQHF. For the CDR3, the DNA is TGTGCCAGCAGCTTCACAGGGGAGTCTCAGCCCCAGCATTTT. Variable domain in full (rest from reference TRBV7-9 and TRBJ1-5): DTGVSQNPRHKITKRGQNVTFRCDPISEHNRLYWYRQTLGQGPEFLTYFQNEAQLEKSRLLSDRFSAERPKGSFSTLEIQRTEQGDSAMYLCASSFTGESQPQHFGDGTRLSIL.

The chain combines TRBV6-4 with TRBJ2-5; TRBD2 agrees at 7 bases. From germline, CDR1 is MRHNA and CDR2 SNTAGT. Trimming removed 5 bases from V and 4 bases from J; junction bases left unmatched: 7. The CDR3 contains 14 residues. The DNA of the CDR3 is TGTGCCAGCAGTTTTACGGGGGAGGGAGAGACCCAGTACTTC. Its translation: CASSFTGEGETQYF.

The chain joins TRBV19 to TRBJ2-7, with 8 positions matching TRBD1. Germline V gene lookup returns CDR1 LNHDA and CDR2 SQIVND (reference sequence). There are 15 residues in the CDR3. After removal of 4 bases from V and 7 bases from J, the junction contained 12 bases not matched to a gene. For the CDR3, the DNA is TGTGCCAGTAGTAGAGGGGGACAGGATTCTGGTGAGCAGTACTTC. This translates into CASSRGGQDSGEQYF.

This chain connects TRBV19 to TRBJ1-2, with 10 bases that match TRBD1. J lost 6 bases, V lost 4 bases, and 14 bases had no gene match. Germline loops: CDR1 LNHDA, CDR2 SQIVND (reference sequence). CDR3 length: 17 amino acids. The CDR3 loop reads CASSTPGDRGVVHGYTF. In DNA, the CDR3 is TGTGCCAGTAGTACCCCCGGGGACAGGGGAGTAGTTCATGGCTACACCTTC.

This clone was counted between two and nine times. The chain carries TRBV5-1 and TRBJ2-5; 7 nucleotides match TRBD2. From germline, CDR1 is SGHRS and CDR2 YFSETQ. The V and J ends lost 3 bases and 5 bases, in that order; junction bases with no gene match: 4. The CDR3 loop spans 13 amino acids. CDR3 sequence reads: CASSWGGVETQYF. CDR3 in DNA: TGCGCCAGCAGCTGGGGGGGAGTGGAGACCCAGTACTTC.

The chain has TRBV6-2 or TRBV6-3 and TRBJ2-6; D might be TRBD2 (7 bases). This CDR3 region has 17 residues. Trimming shortened V by 6 bases and J by 4 bases, and 19 bases separated the two germline ends. The germline gives CDR1 MNHEY, CDR2 SVGEGT. This CDR3 reads CASSPVGGAVGANVLTF. CDR3 coding DNA: TGTGCCAGCAGCCCTGTTGGGGGGGCGGTAGGGGCCAACGTCCTGACTTTC.

This rearrangement joins TRBV19 to TRBJ1-1, with 7 nucleotides matching TRBD1. The trim removed 6 bases at V and 3 bases at J, leaving 1 base unmatched. The germline CDR1 and CDR2 sequences are LNHDA and SQIVND (reference sequence). The CDR3 extends over 12 amino acids. The CDR3 DNA is TGTGCCAGTAGGACAGGGTACACTGAAGCTTTCTTT. Translated, it gives CASRTGYTEAFF.

The chain recombines TRBV6-2 or TRBV6-3 with TRBJ2-5, with a possible D match to TRBD2 (5 bases). Deletions cut 0 bases from V and 5 bases from J, with 13 bases between. The CDR3 is made up of 15 amino acids. In germline, CDR1 is MNHEY, CDR2 SVGEGT. CDR3 loop: CASSYSFNGMETQYF. In DNA, the CDR3 is TGTGCCAGCAGTTACTCGTTCAACGGGATGGAGACCCAGTACTTC.

There are a few counts of this clone. The chain carries TRBV2 and TRBJ1-5; D ambiguous. Germline V CDR1 and CDR2: SNHLY, FYNNEI. This CDR3 is 14 amino acids long. Trimming left V 6 bases short and J 0 bases short, with 9 bases between. The CDR3 coding sequence is TGTGCCAGCAGGTGGCGGTATAGCAATCAGCCCCAGCATTTT. Translating gives CASRWRYSNQPQHF.

The chain joins TRBV7-2 to TRBJ2-2, with 7 bases lining up with TRBD1. Germline loops: CDR1 SGHTA, CDR2 FQGNSA. The trim removed 2 bases at V and 6 bases at J, leaving 12 bases unmatched. The CDR3 spans 17 residues. The CDR3, as DNA: TGTGCCAGCAGCTTACGACAGGGTTGGCGATTGGCCGGGGAGCTGTTTTTT. Translation: CASSLRQGWRLAGELFF.

V usage is TRBV24-1 and J usage is TRBJ2-4, with D uncertain. Germline assignment: CDR1 KGHDR and CDR2 SFDVKD. The CDR3 loop spans 16 amino acids. Trimming pared 7 bases from V and 0 bases from J, leaving 15 bases between. CDR3 coding DNA: TGTGCCACCAGCTCTAGTGGCACACTAGCCAAAAACATTCAGTACTTC. It codes for CATSSSGTLAKNIQYF.